This entry lists 11 T cell receptor beta chains sequenced from one sample in a study of blood T cell repertoires in COVID-19. Clones were read by immunoSEQ multiplex PCR, and TCRdb kept only the in-frame ones, dropping some. The sample lists about 320,000 clones, roughly nine tenths occurring once. Material: PBMCs or T cells enriched from blood (not recorded which). The receptors originated from a man in his 60s who had recovered from COVID-19.

As to this clone: This same CDR3 is encoded by further DNA sequences in the sample. The V call is TRBV6-5, the J call TRBJ1-1, with 8 bases fitting TRBD1. With V trimmed by 0 bases and J by 3 bases, 3 bases remained unmatched. Germline values: CDR1 MNHEY, CDR2 SVGAGI. This CDR3 is 15 amino acids long. The CDR3 protein is CASSYSTGGDTEAFF. CDR3 nucleotide sequence: TGTGCCAGCAGTTACTCAACAGGGGGAGACACTGAAGCTTTCTTT.

The chain combines TRBV5-1 with TRBJ2-7, with TRBD1 matching over 8 bases. With 4 bases clipped from V and 2 bases from J, the junction kept 11 bases outside the gene matches. The CDR3 contains 16 residues. Looked up from germline, CDR1 is SGHRS and CDR2 is YFSETQ. For the CDR3, the DNA is TGCGCCAGCAGCCAAGCCAGACAGGGGTCAACCTACGAGCAGTACTTC. Amino acids: CASSQARQGSTYEQYF. The full variable domain, in which reference TRBV5-1 and TRBJ2-7 provide the parts outside the CDR3, is KAGVTQTPRYLIKTRGQQVTLSCSPISGHRSVSWYQQTPGQGLQFLFEYFSETQRNKGNFPGRFSGRQFSNSRSEMNVSTLELGDSALYLCASSQARQGSTYEQYFGPGTRLTVT.

J is TRBJ1-2 and V is TRBV28, with a possible D match to TRBD1 (6 bases). Trimming left V 5 bases short and J 2 bases short, with 9 bases between. This CDR3 is built from 13 residues. Per the germline V gene, CDR1 is MDHEN and CDR2 is SYDVKM. The chain's CDR3 is CASSVDRNYGYTF. CDR3 nucleotides: TGTGCCAGCAGTGTTGACAGGAACTATGGCTACACCTTC.

In DNA, the CDR3 is TGTGCCAGCAGCTTGGGGACAGGGTTAACCTACGAGCAGTACTTC. It encodes CASSLGTGLTYEQYF. The genes are TRBV7-6 and TRBJ2-7; 9 bases are shared with TRBD1. There are 15 residues in the CDR3. The junction had 5 bases not matched to a gene; V was cut back by 3 bases and J by 2 bases. CDR1 and CDR2 from the germline V gene are SGHVS and FNYEAQ.

The chain couples TRBV4-1 to TRBJ2-5, with D unclear. The CDR3 contains 15 residues. Germline V gives CDR1 MGHRA, CDR2 YSYEKL. V gave up 0 bases and J gave up 7 bases, with 15 bases separating them. CDR3 amino acids: CASSQDPTAFGTQYF. CDR3 nucleotide sequence: TGCGCCAGCAGCCAAGATCCCACAGCCTTTGGGACCCAGTACTTC.

This clone was detected only once. V and J are TRBV6-5 and TRBJ2-7; D is undetermined. V was shortened by 4 bases and J by 5 bases, with 6 bases between the two germline ends. Per germline, CDR1 MNHEY and CDR2 SVGAGI. CDR3 length equals 11 residues. The CDR3 DNA follows: TGTGCCAGCAGTTCTCTTGACGAGCAGTACTTC. Amino acids: CASSSLDEQYF.

This chain links TRBV19 with TRBJ1-5; D call uncertain. This CDR3 region has 14 residues. Trimming stripped 4 bases from V and 4 bases from J, with 11 bases between. CDR1 LNHDA and CDR2 SQIVND come from the germline V gene (reference sequence). The CDR3 coding sequence is TGTGCCAGTAGTAGCCACGAGATTAATCAGCCCCAGCATTTT. Protein product: CASSSHEINQPQHF.

This sequence joins TRBV27 and TRBJ1-4, with TRBD1 matching 10 bases. The germline V gene has CDR1 MNHEY and CDR2 SMNVEV (reference sequence). This CDR3 comprises 14 residues. The trim removed 8 bases at V and 7 bases at J, leaving 7 bases unmatched. The CDR3, as DNA: TGTGCCAGCGCTCCGGGACAGGGGAGTGAAAAACTGTTTTTT. Translating gives CASAPGQGSEKLFF.

This clone was seen a handful of times. The rearrangement joins TRBV6-5 to TRBJ1-5, with D perhaps TRBD1 (5 bases). Per germline, CDR1 MNHEY and CDR2 SVGAGI. The ends were cut back, 6 bases at V and 1 base at J, with 13 bases in the middle. The CDR3 runs to 15 residues. The CDR3 region is CASSRGAMSNQPQHF. CDR3 nucleotide sequence: TGTGCCAGCAGCCGTGGGGCAATGAGCAATCAGCCCCAGCATTTT.

As DNA, the CDR3 is TGTGCCATCAGTGAGTCAACTACGTCCGGCTATGAGCAGTTCTTC. Its translation: CAISESTTSGYEQFF. The chain is built from TRBV10-3 and TRBJ2-1; D is unresolved. Germline V lookup: CDR1 ENHRY, CDR2 SYGVKD. This CDR3 is built from 15 residues. Trimming pared 0 bases from V and 8 bases from J, leaving 14 bases between.

The V call is TRBV7-6, the J call TRBJ2-5; D is perhaps TRBD2 (6 bases). Deletions cut 1 base from V and 5 bases from J, with 14 bases between. Per the germline V gene, CDR1 is SGHVS and CDR2 is FNYEAQ. CDR3 size: 15 residues. The CDR3 region has the DNA TGTGCCAGCAGCTTAGGCCCCACGGGGAGGGAGACCCAGTACTTC. This gives the protein CASSLGPTGRETQYF.